The T cell receptor (beta chain) described here comes from a study of shared clonotypes between healthy human individuals. Study as a whole: Three plates were used per donor for CD4 naive, three for CD4 memory, two for CD8 naive and one for CD8 memory.

This clone occurred once. Its antigen is still unknown. Whole-study findings and limits: Apart from blood, nothing was sampled; tissue repertoires likely differ.

The donors, healthy adults who were HIV-negative, had experienced no recent acute infections or vaccinations. The protocol was immunoSEQ multiplex PCR, while the TCRdb copy is restricted to in-frame clones and leaves out a portion. The sample has 1,500,000 or so clones, roughly 96% seen once; the top ten hold approximately 1.2%. This TCR derives from a young man in good health. The sample was naive CD4+ T cells sorted from blood. Noted subset: CD45RA+ positively selected.

CDR3 in amino acids: CSVEALLQMAYNEQFF. CDR3 bases: TGCAGCGTTGAAGCTCTTCTACAGATGGCCTACAATGAGCAGTTCTTC. The V gene is TRBV29-1, the J gene TRBJ2-1; no reliable D call. The CDR3 loop spans 16 amino acids. CDR1 is SQVTM and CDR2 is ANQGSEA in the germline V gene. Trimming took off 1 base at V and 2 bases at J, with 15 bases between the two ends.